The following is a T cell receptor (beta chain) sequence with its context. The record originates from a study of blood T cell repertoires in COVID-19. Recruited during active infection, patients (from Seattle) were subsequently followed longitudinally. CDR3 length: 14 amino acids. Germline loops: CDR1 SGHNT, CDR2 YYREEE (reference sequence). Unmatched junction bases numbered 6, after V lost 4 bases and J lost 5 bases. Only in-frame clones appear in the TCRdb table, and some are missing; sequencing was by immunoSEQ multiplex PCR. The sample lists 150,000 to 200,000 clones; roughly nine tenths were seen once.

The sample taken for sequencing was peripheral blood. The receptor was isolated from a woman in her sixties or seventies with COVID-19, enrolled during active disease. The chain recombines TRBV5-4 with TRBJ1-1, with 9 bases lining up with TRBD1. CDR3 DNA sequence: TGTGCCAGCAGCGTACAGGGGGCTGGGACTGAAGCTTTCTTT. Translated: CASSVQGAGTEAFF. Using reference TRBV5-4 and TRBJ1-1 for the parts outside the CDR3, the full variable domain is ETGVTQSPTHLIKTRGQQVTLRCSSQSGHNTVSWYQQALGQGPQFIFQYYREEENGRGNFPPRFSGLQFPNYSSELNVNALELDDSALYLCASSVQGAGTEAFFGQGTRLTVV.